The entry below gives a single TCR beta chain sequence along with its context. Its binding antigen is unknown. Per-nucleotide qualities are absent, and no much larger clonotype sits a single base away. The immunoSEQ Assay, a bias-controlled multiplex PCR, was used to amplify TCRbeta CDR3 regions from genomic DNA. Per the authors' processing: Nucleated cell counts per sample were estimated from amplification of reference gene primers within the assay. Sequence reads were collapsed and filtered to measure the absolute abundance of every unique TCRbeta CDR3 rearrangement. For each sample, productive Simpson clonality was calculated as the square root of Simpson's diversity index over productive rearrangements. TCRdb took this table from immuneACCESS and kept in-frame rearrangements with V and J called. Such tables lack part of the clones; where checked against another copy, unresolved V genes explain under half of the gap, and the rest is unexplained. Clone size and the V and J calls come from that table; the DNA yielded D and trimming. This sample is represented by over 150,000 clones; approximately 84% of them were singletons. The ten largest clones capture under 3.5% of the sample.

This entry belongs to a study of blood T cell repertoires in COVID-19 (dated by TCRdb to 2020 to 2022). As for the study more broadly: Samples from collaborators originated in the United States, Italy and Spain and spanned both the acute and convalescent phases of COVID-19. The samples were drawn from the first 160 participants of the ongoing ImmuneRACE study and from more than 1,000 subjects provided by 6 global collaborators. The material from the prospective study consisted of cDNA or gDNA derived from T cells, B-cell-depleted T cells, or PBMCs. Sample metadata almost always included a de-identified subject ID, COVID-19 status, age in years and sex. Where available, HLA class I and class II types were obtained from metadata supplied by the sample provider rather than from assay-based typing. A freely available public database, intended as a resource for researchers studying the immune response to SARS-CoV-2, is where the repertoires were released. Deeply sampled blood TCRbeta repertoires from subjects exposed to, actively infected with, or recovered from COVID-19 were included in the dataset.

In Seattle, one collaborating source enrolled patients while the infection was active and tracked those patients longitudinally over the course of disease. The collaborating institutions used their own protocols to collect whole blood in K2EDTA tubes. For TCRbeta analysis, collaborators shipped samples as frozen whole blood, isolated PBMCs, or DNA extracted from either of those sample types. The study at large found these results: How much clinical and demographic metadata was included differed by source and by participant, and the metadata was provided uncurated.

Between the V and J ends, shortened by 6 bases and 0 bases respectively, the junction contains 9 bases. Reading from cysteine to phenylalanine, the CDR3 counts 14 amino acids. Only the CDR3 DNA is retained, 42 bases long and in frame from the first base. CDR1 and CDR2 are drawn from the germline V gene: LGHNA, YNFKEQ. The material sequenced was peripheral blood. The chain is made from TRBV4-2 and TRBJ1-5, with the D gene not clear enough to name. The clonotype was recovered from an elderly woman with COVID-19, enrolled during active disease. CDR3 loop: CASSSQYSNQPQHF. Read as DNA, the sequence is TGTGCCAGCAGTTCACAGTATAGCAATCAGCCCCAGCATTTT.